Each of the 20 T cell receptor beta chains below was sequenced from the same sample in a study of T cells in Graves' hyperthyroidism and ophthalmopathy (dated 2019 in TCRdb). The library was made by multiplex PCR. Sequencing instrument: Illumina HiSeq 2000. The TCR beta CDR3 regions were amplified from RNA transcripts. The TCR CDR3 was subjected to a first round of RT-PCR using the HTBI primer set and the Qiagen OneStep RT-PCR kit. The raw public data were reprocessed by TCRdb itself: fastp quality trimming at Q25, MiXCR clonotype calling, in-frame beta chains only. Identical CDR3 protein sequences are pooled into one entry, listed with their most common genes and DNA. This sample lists about 350,000 distinct CDR3 sequences; about an eighth were detected once. Approximately 35% of the sample lies in the top ten. The source material was blood. Receptor source: a middle-aged woman with Graves' ophthalmopathy.

This rearrangement joins TRBV7-2 to TRBJ1-4; perhaps TRBD1 as D (5 bases). The germline gives CDR1 SGHTA, CDR2 FQGNSA. Trimming removed 4 bases at V and 7 bases at J, with 16 bases between. The length of the CDR3 is 15 residues. The CDR3 DNA sequence: TGTGCCAGCAGCTCCGAACCGCGGGGGACTGAAAAACTGTTTTTT. It translates to CASSSEPRGTEKLFF.

This clonotype was picked up many times. The chain employs TRBV10-3 and TRBJ1-1, with a weak D call TRBD1 (6 bases). This CDR3 has 12 residues. Germline CDR1 ENHRY, CDR2 SYGVKD. V lost 10 bases and J lost 1, with 10 bases in between. The CDR3 DNA is TGTGCCACCACAGGGTCGAACACTGAAGCTTTCTTT. As protein: CATTGSNTEAFF.

This clonotype has a count of ten or more. The chain is built from TRBV28 and TRBJ2-1; 10 bases fit TRBD2. Trimming cost V 8 bases and J 4 bases; bases outside gene matches: 2. CDR1 and CDR2 from the germline V gene are MDHEN and SYDVKM. This CDR3 contains 13 residues. The CDR3 loop is CASRTSGYNEQFF. In nucleotides, the CDR3 is TGTGCCAGCCGGACTAGCGGATACAATGAGCAGTTCTTC.

V and J are TRBV9 and TRBJ2-3; tentative D call: TRBD2 (5 bases). The CDR3 is 15 amino acids. Trimming took off 0 bases at V and 2 bases at J, with 10 bases between the two ends. Germline-derived CDR1 and CDR2 are SGDLS and YYNGEE. This CDR3 reads CASSVGVGITDTQYF. The CDR3 coding sequence is TGTGCCAGCAGCGTAGGGGTCGGGATCACAGATACGCAGTATTTT.

This clonotype was detected ten times or more. V and J are TRBV10-3 and TRBJ1-6; tentatively, D is TRBD1 (5 bases). The germline V and J ends were trimmed by 8 bases and 7 bases, with 12 bases remaining between them. The CDR3 is 13 amino acids. Germline assignment: CDR1 ENHRY and CDR2 SYGVKD. The CDR3, as DNA: TGTGCCATCGGAGCAGGGAGGAATTCACCCCTCCACTTT. Translation: CAIGAGRNSPLHF.

This clonotype was found many times. This chain connects TRBV30 to TRBJ2-1, with 8 bases aligning to TRBD2. The CDR3 contains 13 residues. The J segment lost 12 bases and the V segment lost 2 bases, leaving 9 bases of the junction unmatched. Germline assignment: CDR1 GTSNPN and CDR2 SVGIG (reference sequence). This chain's CDR3 is CAWSPSGRMGQFF. Here the CDR3 DNA reads TGTGCCTGGAGTCCGAGCGGGAGAATGGGGCAGTTCTTC.

This clonotype appeared many times. This chain uses TRBV7-8 with TRBJ2-5; D perhaps matches TRBD2 (5 bases). In germline, CDR1 is SGHVS, CDR2 FQNEAQ. Trimming pared 7 bases from V and 2 bases from J, leaving 11 bases between. The CDR3 totals 13 residues. CDR3 protein: CASTSRDQETQYF. The CDR3 nucleotides read TGTGCCAGCACCAGCCGGGATCAAGAGACCCAGTACTTC.

Comments on this clonotype: An end of the junction differs from the germline gene, which may be a read error. The chain links TRBV19 to TRBJ1-5; a weak D match, TRBD1 (5 bases). The CDR3 runs 14 residues. In germline, CDR1 is LNHDA, CDR2 SQIVND (reference sequence). CDR3 DNA sequence: TGTGCCAGTAGTCTAGAGCGGGGGGATCAGCCCCAGCATTTT. As protein: CASSLERGDQPQHF.

This clonotype has a handful of counts. This may be a read error: a much more frequent sequence differs by one nucleotide. J is TRBJ2-7 and V is TRBV10-2; 8 bases are a match to TRBD1. The germline CDR1 and CDR2 sequences are WSHSY and SAAADI. The CDR3 sequence is 12 residues long. This CDR3 reads CATGTGSYKQYF. The DNA of the CDR3 is TGCGCCACCGGGACAGGAAGCTACAAGCAGTACTTC.

With respect to this clonotype: This could be a read error, since a much larger clone is one nucleotide away. The genes are TRBV5-1 and TRBJ2-5, with 11 bases matching TRBD1. The CDR3 has 16 amino acids. CDR1 and CDR2 from the germline V gene are SGHRS and YFSETQ. The J segment lost 2 bases and the V segment lost 3 bases, leaving 6 bases of the junction unmatched. CDR3 nucleotide sequence: TGCGCCAGCAGCTCGGCCGGGACAGGGGGGCAAGAGACCCAGTACTTC. It codes for CASSSAGTGGQETQYF.

This clonotype has a handful of counts. This CDR3 reads CATSQGAWSIGSDEQFF. DNA of the CDR3: TGTGCCACCAGTCAGGGGGCTTGGTCGATTGGGAGCGATGAGCAGTTCTTC. The genes are TRBV24-1 and TRBJ2-1, with 8 bases aligning to TRBD1. V shed 6 bases and J 8 bases; nucleotides not matched to a gene: 17. Per the germline V gene, CDR1 is KGHDR and CDR2 is SFDVKD. The CDR3 has 17 residues.

This clonotype showed up many times. The chain recombines TRBV7-2 with TRBJ1-3; D is undetermined. The CDR3 is made up of 12 amino acids. Trimming stripped 1 base from V and 6 bases from J, with 4 bases between. Germline CDR1 and CDR2: SGHTA and FQGNSA. CDR3 sequence: CASSLVENTIYF. For the CDR3, the DNA is TGTGCCAGCAGCTTAGTCGAAAACACCATATATTTT. Based on the CDR3 plus reference TRBV7-2 and TRBJ1-3, the full variable domain is GAGVSQSPSNKVTEKGKDVELRCDPISGHTALYWYRQSLGQGLEFLIYFQGNSAPDKSGLPSDRFSAERTGGSVSTLTIQRTQQEDSAVYLCASSLVENTIYFGEGSWLTVV.

At least ten counts were recorded for this clonotype. The genes are TRBV7-9 and TRBJ2-1; D possibly corresponds to TRBD2 (5 bases). The germline V gene has CDR1 SEHNR and CDR2 FQNEAQ (reference sequence). Trimming took 2 bases from V and 7 from J, leaving 9 bases between them. The CDR3 length is 13 residues. The CDR3 region has the DNA TGTGCCAGCAGCTTATCCCGGAGGAATGAGCAGTTCTTC. The encoded protein is CASSLSRRNEQFF.

V and J are TRBV7-2 and TRBJ1-1; TRBD1 is a possible D gene (5 bases). The CDR3 totals 15 residues. Germline V gene lookup returns CDR1 SGHTA and CDR2 FQGNSA. With 2 bases removed from V and 1 base from J, the gap between germline ends came to 11 bases. The CDR3 DNA follows: TGTGCCAGCAGCTTACGGTGGGGGGGGAACACTGAAGCTTTCTTT. It specifies CASSLRWGGNTEAFF.

V usage is TRBV20-1 and J usage is TRBJ2-1; TRBD2 aligns across 10 bases. There are 15 residues in the CDR3. CDR1 is DFQATT and CDR2 is SNEGSKA in the germline V gene (reference sequence). J gave up 2 bases and V 0 bases, and 1 base lay outside the gene matches. DNA of the CDR3: TGCAGTGCTAGAGATAGCGGGAGGCCCTACAATGAGCAGTTCTTC. Translation: CSARDSGRPYNEQFF.

This clonotype occurred many times. The DNA of the CDR3 is TGTGCCAGCAGTCATGGGACAGCAAGCAATCAGCCCCAGCATTTT. Translated, it gives CASSHGTASNQPQHF. V gene TRBV6-1 combines with J gene TRBJ1-5, with TRBD1 identical over 7 bases. Germline trimming cut 5 bases from V and 1 base from J; bases unmatched to any gene: 5. This CDR3 region has 15 residues. Germline CDR1 and CDR2: MNHNS and SASEGT.

This clonotype was seen many times. The chain has TRBV10-3 and TRBJ2-7; 9 bases map to TRBD2. Trimming removed 5 bases from V and 0 bases from J; junction bases left unmatched: 5. Germline CDR1 is ENHRY and CDR2 is SYGVKD. CDR3 length: 15 residues. The CDR3 spells CAISPTSGFSYEQYF. The CDR3 DNA reads TGTGCCATCAGTCCGACTAGCGGATTCTCCTACGAGCAGTACTTC.

This clonotype has ten or more counts. This rearrangement joins TRBV27 to TRBJ2-3; D call uncertain. The V end lost 1 base, the J end lost 1 base, and 3 bases lay between the germline ends. Germline loops: CDR1 MNHEY, CDR2 SMNVEV (reference sequence). CDR3 length equals 13 residues. This CDR3 reads CASSLYRTDTQYF. The CDR3 region has the DNA TGTGCCAGCAGTTTATACCGCACAGATACGCAGTATTTT.

In its sample, this clonotype was seen once. This may be a read error, as it is one base from a much larger clone. The rearrangement joins TRBV19 to TRBJ1-1, with 9 bases fitting TRBD1. CDR3 length: 13 amino acids. Germline V gives CDR1 LNHDA, CDR2 SQIVND (reference sequence). The CDR3 DNA reads as TGTGTCAGTAGCGGGACAGGGCGAACTGAAGCTTTCTTT. Encoded protein: CVSSGTGRTEAFF.

The chain couples TRBV19 to TRBJ1-1; D gene ambiguous. This CDR3 comprises 13 residues. The V gene lost 4 bases and the J gene lost 1 base, with 7 bases spanning the gap. Germline CDR1 LNHDA, CDR2 SQIVND (reference sequence). The CDR3 DNA reads TGTGCCAGTAGTACGCAGGCGAACACTGAAGCTTTCTTT. Amino acids: CASSTQANTEAFF.